The rows below give T cell receptor beta chains drawn from one sample of a study of CD8+CD57+ T cells in acquired aplastic anemia. TCRdb fed the reads into MiXCR, producing one record per CDR3 protein. The sample yields approximately 160,000 distinct CDR3 sequences, roughly half seen once. The material sequenced was sorted CD4+, CD8+, or CD8+CD57+ T cells (not recorded which) from PBMCs. These receptors all come from a human donor with aplastic anemia. The CDR3 runs from the conserved cysteine through the conserved F or W. Fields, in order: CDR3 length, D gene, clone size, V gene, J gene, CDR3 DNA, CDR3 protein. D genes are given only for firm matches. Some rows have no size entry. The others give once, few or many, or a class for an expanded clone.

17	TRBD1	.	TRBV4-3	TRBJ2-2	TGCGCCAGCAGCCAATGGGACAGGGGAATGGACACCGGGGAGCTGTTTTTT	CASSQWDRGMDTGELFF
14	TRBD1	.	TRBV12-3/TRBV12-4	TRBJ1-2	TGTGCCAGCAGCACGGGACAGGGGAGCTATGGCTACACCTTC	CASSTGQGSYGYTF
14	.	.	TRBV2	TRBJ1-2	TGTGCCAGCAGTGAAGGGGCGGACCACTATGGCTACACCTTC	CASSEGADHYGYTF
16	TRBD1	.	TRBV5-6	TRBJ1-1	TGTGCCAGCAGCCAGAGGGGGACAGGGGGCTTTACTGAAGCTCTCTTT	CASSQRGTGGFTEALF
15	.	many	TRBV5-1	TRBJ2-7	TGCGCCAGCAGCTTGGAGTCAGGTCCGATCTACGAGCAGTACTTC	CASSLESGPIYEQYF
15	.	many	TRBV12-3/TRBV12-4	TRBJ2-3	TGTGCCAGCAGCGAAGGTCCTTCCGGCACAGATACGCAGTATTTT	CASSEGPSGTDTQYF
14	TRBD1	.	TRBV2	TRBJ1-2	TGTGCCAGCAGCGAACGACAGGGTACCTATGGCTACACCTTC	CASSERQGTYGYTF
16	TRBD2	.	TRBV20-1	TRBJ2-7	TGCAGTGCAAGACGGGGACTAGCGGGGGGCTCCTACGAGCAGTACTTC	CSARRGLAGGSYEQYF
15	.	once	TRBV19	TRBJ1-1	TGTGCCAGTAGTATTTCGACCGGGCGGGACACTGAAGCTTTCTTT	CASSISTGRDTEAFF
16	TRBD2	.	TRBV7-6	TRBJ2-5	TGTGCCAGCAGCCCCCGGGGGGGGAACACCGGGGGGACCCAGTACTTC	CASSPRGGNTGGTQYF
10	.	.	TRBV29-1	TRBJ1-2	TGCAGCGTTGAACAGGGAGGCTACACCTTC	CSVEQGGYTF
13	TRBD1	.	TRBV20-1	TRBJ1-2	TGCAGCCCATTAGGGACAGGGAGAGTCGGCTACACCTTC	CSPLGTGRVGYTF
16	.	.	TRBV20-1	TRBJ2-2	TGCAGTGTCCGGGGCGGCCCCCCTCTCTGGACCGGGGAGCTGTTTTTT	CSVRGGPPLWTGELFF
12	.	.	TRBV12-3/TRBV12-4	TRBJ2-7	TGTGCCAGCAGTTTAATGGGATACGAGCAGTACTTC	CASSLMGYEQYF
15	TRBD2	many	TRBV6-1	TRBJ2-7	TGTGCCAGCAGTGAACCCAGCGGGGGGGCGAGGGAGCAGTACTTC	CASSEPSGGAREQYF
12	.	few	TRBV7-9	TRBJ2-1	TGTGCCAGCAGCACGGAGTACGGTGAGCAGTTCTTC	CASSTEYGEQFF
18	TRBD1	.	TRBV12-3/TRBV12-4	TRBJ2-3	TGTGCCAACAGTTGGGGGACAGGTCCACCATCCCTGACTCATACGCAGTATTTT	CANSWGTGPPSLTHTQYF
14	.	.	TRBV15	TRBJ2-2	TGTGCCACCAGCAGTATAGAGAACTCCGGGGAGCTGTTTTTT	CATSSIENSGELFF
15	.	many	TRBV4-1	TRBJ2-1	TGCGCCAGCAGCCAAGCTAGTAACTTCTACAATGAGCAGTTCTTC	CASSQASNFYNEQFF
12	.	many	TRBV12-3/TRBV12-4	TRBJ1-5	TGTGCCAGCAGCCCCGACACTCAGCCCCAGCATTTT	CASSPDTQPQHF
10	.	.	TRBV7-3	TRBJ2-5	TGTGCCAGCAGGGATCAGCCCCAGTACTTC	CASRDQPQYF
14	.	few	TRBV19	TRBJ1-6	TGTGCCAGTAGTATAGATCTCAGTTTTTCACCCCTCCACTTT	CASSIDLSFSPLHF
11	.	many	TRBV14	TRBJ1-2	TGTGCCAGCAGCCAAAACTATGGCTACACCTTC	CASSQNYGYTF